This is a list of T cell receptor beta chains from one sample in a study of cytomegalovirus exposure and HLA in healthy donors. Sequencing was performed with immunoSEQ multiplex PCR; in TCRdb, only in-frame clones are kept and a portion is missing. The sample lists roughly 280,000 clones; around 66% were seen once. The sample comprised PBMCs. These receptors were collected from a female donor in good health and CMV-seronegative. The CDR3 runs from the conserved cysteine through the conserved F or W. Fields, in order: clone size, D gene, J gene, V gene, CDR3 protein, CDR3 DNA. D genes are given only for firm matches. Not all rows give a size; the values are once, few, many and, for expanded clones, a class.

clone_size: -
d_call: -
j_call: TRBJ1-5
v_call: TRBV4-1
cdr3_aa: CASSQAQGSRKDQPQHF
cdr3_nt: TGCGCCAGCAGCCAAGCCCAGGGGTCACGCAAGGATCAGCCCCAGCATTTT

clone_size: -
d_call: -
j_call: TRBJ2-1
v_call: TRBV5-1
cdr3_aa: CASSLLGLIYNEQFF
cdr3_nt: TGCGCCAGCAGCTTGCTCGGACTAATTTACAATGAGCAGTTCTTC

clone_size: -
d_call: TRBD2
j_call: TRBJ2-2
v_call: TRBV5-4
cdr3_aa: CASSLFGLAVTGELFF
cdr3_nt: TGTGCCAGCAGCTTGTTTGGTCTAGCGGTAACCGGGGAGCTGTTTTTT

clone_size: -
d_call: -
j_call: TRBJ2-5
v_call: TRBV5-1
cdr3_aa: CASSSVGLETQYF
cdr3_nt: TGCGCCAGCAGTTCCGTGGGGCTGGAGACCCAGTACTTC

clone_size: -
d_call: -
j_call: TRBJ2-7
v_call: TRBV10-3
cdr3_aa: CAISESSGEQYF
cdr3_nt: TGTGCCATCAGTGAGTCGTCGGGCGAGCAGTACTTC

clone_size: -
d_call: TRBD2
j_call: TRBJ2-1
v_call: TRBV19
cdr3_aa: CASSITGLAGVWDEQFF
cdr3_nt: TGTGCCAGTAGTATCACCGGACTAGCGGGAGTATGGGATGAGCAGTTCTTC

clone_size: -
d_call: -
j_call: TRBJ2-7
v_call: TRBV28
cdr3_aa: CASSSSRGSYEQYF
cdr3_nt: TGTGCCAGCAGTTCTTCACGGGGTTCCTACGAGCAGTACTTC

clone_size: -
d_call: TRBD1
j_call: TRBJ2-5
v_call: TRBV11-1
cdr3_aa: CASSLGTGAVQQYF
cdr3_nt: TGTGCCAGCAGCTTAGGGACAGGGGCTGTGCAGCAGTACTTC

clone_size: -
d_call: -
j_call: TRBJ1-2
v_call: TRBV28
cdr3_aa: CASSLSYGTIVDGYTF
cdr3_nt: TGTGCCAGCAGTTTATCCTACGGGACAATAGTAGATGGCTACACCTTC

clone_size: -
d_call: TRBD2
j_call: TRBJ2-7
v_call: TRBV7-2
cdr3_aa: CASSSSGLADYEQYF
cdr3_nt: TGTGCCAGCAGCTCATCGGGACTAGCGGACTACGAGCAGTACTTC

clone_size: -
d_call: TRBD2
j_call: TRBJ2-4
v_call: TRBV7-2
cdr3_aa: CASSLGASGRNPKNIQYF
cdr3_nt: TGTGCCAGCAGCTTAGGGGCTAGCGGGAGGAACCCCAAAAACATTCAGTACTTC

clone_size: -
d_call: TRBD1
j_call: TRBJ2-5
v_call: TRBV6-6
cdr3_aa: CASTKTGEAETQYF
cdr3_nt: TGTGCCAGCACCAAAACAGGGGAAGCTGAGACCCAGTACTTC

clone_size: -
d_call: -
j_call: TRBJ2-3
v_call: TRBV27
cdr3_aa: CASSGGVATQYF
cdr3_nt: TGTGCCAGCAGTGGAGGGGTAGCTACGCAGTATTTT

clone_size: few
d_call: -
j_call: TRBJ2-6
v_call: TRBV7-9
cdr3_aa: CASSSGVKKGTGANVLTF
cdr3_nt: TGTGCCAGCAGCTCCGGGGTCAAAAAGGGAACTGGGGCCAACGTCCTGACTTTC

clone_size: -
d_call: TRBD2
j_call: TRBJ2-1
v_call: TRBV7-9
cdr3_aa: CASSFVPSGTRDEQFF
cdr3_nt: TGTGCCAGCAGCTTCGTTCCTAGCGGGACGAGGGATGAGCAGTTCTTC

clone_size: -
d_call: -
j_call: TRBJ2-6
v_call: TRBV7-3
cdr3_aa: CASSYDKRSNVLTF
cdr3_nt: TGTGCCAGCAGTTATGACAAACGATCCAACGTCCTGACTTTC

clone_size: -
d_call: TRBD1
j_call: TRBJ1-2
v_call: TRBV7-9
cdr3_aa: CASSPGGSKSYGYTF
cdr3_nt: TGTGCCAGCAGCCCAGGGGGCTCAAAGTCCTATGGCTACACCTTC

clone_size: -
d_call: -
j_call: TRBJ2-7
v_call: TRBV29-1
cdr3_aa: CSVRRDYEQYF
cdr3_nt: TGCAGCGTACGCAGGGACTACGAGCAGTACTTC

clone_size: -
d_call: -
j_call: TRBJ2-7
v_call: TRBV6-1
cdr3_aa: CASRVTETTYEQYF
cdr3_nt: TGTGCCAGCAGGGTCACAGAAACCACCTACGAGCAGTACTTC

clone_size: -
d_call: -
j_call: TRBJ2-3
v_call: TRBV5-6
cdr3_aa: CASTSGNTDTQYF
cdr3_nt: TGTGCCAGCACGTCCGGGAACACAGATACGCAGTATTTT

clone_size: -
d_call: TRBD1
j_call: TRBJ1-4
v_call: TRBV5-6
cdr3_aa: CASSSNRGPGEKLFF
cdr3_nt: TGTGCCAGCAGTTCAAACAGGGGGCCGGGAGAAAAACTGTTTTTT

clone_size: once
d_call: TRBD2
j_call: TRBJ2-5
v_call: TRBV7-8
cdr3_aa: CASSASPLAGVGETQYF
cdr3_nt: TGTGCCAGCAGCGCCTCCCCACTAGCGGGAGTCGGAGAGACCCAGTACTTC

clone_size: -
d_call: TRBD2
j_call: TRBJ2-7
v_call: TRBV30
cdr3_aa: CAWSVGTSRTLDEQYF
cdr3_nt: TGTGCCTGGAGTGTGGGGACTAGCCGTACTCTCGACGAGCAGTACTTC

clone_size: few
d_call: -
j_call: TRBJ1-2
v_call: TRBV7-9
cdr3_aa: CASSLASDRNYGYTF
cdr3_nt: TGTGCCAGCAGCTTAGCGTCCGACAGAAACTATGGCTACACCTTC

clone_size: -
d_call: -
j_call: TRBJ2-1
v_call: TRBV27
cdr3_aa: CAVRRGQRNEQFF
cdr3_nt: TGTGCCGTCCGAAGAGGGCAGCGCAATGAGCAGTTCTTC

clone_size: few
d_call: TRBD1
j_call: TRBJ1-1
v_call: TRBV19
cdr3_aa: CASRARPGQGTTEAFF
cdr3_nt: TGTGCCAGTAGAGCGAGGCCGGGACAGGGGACGACTGAAGCTTTCTTT

clone_size: -
d_call: -
j_call: TRBJ2-1
v_call: TRBV11-2
cdr3_aa: CASSSHFGGGISYNEQFF
cdr3_nt: TGTGCCAGCAGCTCCCATTTTGGGGGAGGTATTTCCTACAATGAGCAGTTCTTC

clone_size: -
d_call: TRBD1
j_call: TRBJ1-1
v_call: TRBV7-9
cdr3_aa: CASSQTGGGGEAFF
cdr3_nt: TGTGCCAGCAGTCAGACAGGGGGCGGGGGCGAAGCTTTCTTT

clone_size: -
d_call: TRBD2
j_call: TRBJ2-7
v_call: TRBV28
cdr3_aa: CASTPAGVSYEQYF
cdr3_nt: TGTGCCAGCACCCCAGCGGGAGTTTCCTACGAGCAGTACTTC

clone_size: once
d_call: TRBD1
j_call: TRBJ2-1
v_call: TRBV11-3
cdr3_aa: CASSLRGTENEQFF
cdr3_nt: TGTGCCAGCAGCTTACGAGGGACAGAGAATGAGCAGTTCTTC

clone_size: -
d_call: TRBD1
j_call: TRBJ1-2
v_call: TRBV5-1
cdr3_aa: CASSLLGQGQNEVYGYTF
cdr3_nt: TGCGCCAGCAGCTTGCTGGGACAGGGACAAAATGAGGTCTATGGCTACACCTTC

clone_size: -
d_call: -
j_call: TRBJ2-1
v_call: TRBV11-2
cdr3_aa: CASRDYGVYNEQFF
cdr3_nt: TGTGCCAGCAGGGATTACGGGGTTTACAATGAGCAGTTCTTC

clone_size: -
d_call: -
j_call: TRBJ2-1
v_call: TRBV12-5
cdr3_aa: CASGLYSGNEQFF
cdr3_nt: TGTGCTAGTGGTCTCTATTCAGGCAATGAGCAGTTCTTC

clone_size: -
d_call: -
j_call: TRBJ1-2
v_call: TRBV7-9
cdr3_aa: CASTDLDRPPYYGYTF
cdr3_nt: TGTGCCAGCACCGACCTCGACAGGCCGCCTTACTATGGCTACACCTTC

clone_size: -
d_call: TRBD2
j_call: TRBJ2-1
v_call: TRBV4-1
cdr3_aa: CASSQDSSGSYNEQFF
cdr3_nt: TGCGCCAGCAGCCAAGATTCTAGCGGGAGCTACAATGAGCAGTTCTTC

clone_size: -
d_call: TRBD1
j_call: TRBJ2-1
v_call: TRBV19
cdr3_aa: CASSLSTTGRTNEQFF
cdr3_nt: TGTGCCAGTAGCCTCAGTACGACAGGGAGAACGAATGAGCAGTTCTTC

clone_size: -
d_call: -
j_call: TRBJ2-2
v_call: TRBV5-1
cdr3_aa: CASSLQGPTGELFF
cdr3_nt: TGCGCCAGCAGTCTTCAGGGTCCCACCGGGGAGCTGTTTTTT

clone_size: few
d_call: TRBD1
j_call: TRBJ2-1
v_call: TRBV5-4
cdr3_aa: CASSFDRGFYNEQFF
cdr3_nt: TGTGCCAGCAGCTTTGACAGGGGGTTTTACAATGAGCAGTTCTTC

clone_size: -
d_call: TRBD2
j_call: TRBJ2-1
v_call: TRBV7-8
cdr3_aa: CASSLSGGEQFF
cdr3_nt: TGTGCCAGCAGCCTATCGGGGGGTGAGCAGTTCTTC

clone_size: few
d_call: TRBD1
j_call: TRBJ1-1
v_call: TRBV28
cdr3_aa: CASRSPGQGYTEAFF
cdr3_nt: TGTGCCAGCAGGTCACCGGGACAGGGGTACACTGAAGCTTTCTTT

clone_size: -
d_call: -
j_call: TRBJ2-7
v_call: TRBV16
cdr3_aa: CASSQRGSEQYF
cdr3_nt: TGTGCCAGCAGCCAACGGGGGAGCGAGCAGTACTTC

clone_size: -
d_call: -
j_call: TRBJ2-7
v_call: TRBV5-1
cdr3_aa: CAGSPRQASSYEQYF
cdr3_nt: TGCGCCGGCAGCCCTAGACAGGCTAGCTCCTACGAGCAGTACTTC

clone_size: once
d_call: -
j_call: TRBJ1-1
v_call: TRBV20-1
cdr3_aa: CSAPQGPEAFF
cdr3_nt: TGCAGTGCTCCTCAGGGGCCTGAAGCTTTCTTT

clone_size: -
d_call: -
j_call: TRBJ2-7
v_call: TRBV6-1
cdr3_aa: CASSARALSYEQYF
cdr3_nt: TGTGCCAGCAGTGCCAGGGCGCTCTCCTACGAGCAGTACTTC

clone_size: few
d_call: -
j_call: TRBJ2-3
v_call: TRBV7-6
cdr3_aa: CASSFLLTDTQYF
cdr3_nt: TGTGCCAGCAGCTTTTTACTCACAGATACGCAGTATTTT

clone_size: -
d_call: -
j_call: TRBJ1-4
v_call: TRBV6-5
cdr3_aa: CASRSQTGLNEKLFF
cdr3_nt: TGTGCCAGCAGATCCCAGACAGGACTTAATGAAAAACTGTTTTTT

clone_size: -
d_call: -
j_call: TRBJ2-6
v_call: TRBV5-1
cdr3_aa: CASSQGGAGANVLTF
cdr3_nt: TGCGCCAGCAGCCAGGGAGGCGCTGGGGCCAACGTCCTGACTTTC

clone_size: -
d_call: TRBD2
j_call: TRBJ2-7
v_call: TRBV2
cdr3_aa: CASIRTSGTSYEQYF
cdr3_nt: TGTGCCAGCATTCGTACTAGCGGAACCTCCTACGAGCAGTACTTC

clone_size: -
d_call: TRBD1
j_call: TRBJ1-1
v_call: TRBV28
cdr3_aa: CASSDTGGWTEAFF
cdr3_nt: TGTGCCAGCAGCGACACAGGGGGCTGGACTGAAGCTTTCTTT